The rows below give T cell receptor beta chains drawn from one sample of a study of T cells in Graves' hyperthyroidism and ophthalmopathy. TCRdb processed the multiplex PCR reads anew with MiXCR; each CDR3 protein has one entry. The sample consists of 500,000 to 600,000 distinct CDR3 sequences, approximately 44% of them appearing once. Sequencing used peripheral blood or thyroid tissue (not recorded which). These receptors were collected from a young woman with Graves' hyperthyroidism. The CDR3 runs from the conserved cysteine through the conserved F or W. D genes are given only for firm matches. The size of a clone is reported for some rows only, either as once, few or many, or as a class for expanded clones.

abundance,j_gene,v_gene,d_gene,CDR3nt,CDR3aa
-,TRBJ2-3,TRBV24-1,-,TGTGCCACCAGCGTCGCAGATACGCAGTATTTT,CATSVADTQYF
few,TRBJ2-7,TRBV24-1,-,TGTGCCACCAGTGACCAAGAGGCGTCGGCCTACGAGCAGTACTTC,CATSDQEASAYEQYF
many,TRBJ2-5,TRBV12-3/TRBV12-4,-,TGTGCCAGCAGTGCAGTTTTGGTCCTAGGGACCCAGTACTTC,CASSAVLVLGTQYF
-,TRBJ1-2,TRBV4-1,-,TGCGCCAGCAGCCAAGATCTAAGGATGGGGGACTATGGCTACACCTTC,CASSQDLRMGDYGYTF
many,TRBJ1-1,TRBV11-2,-,TGTGCCAGCAGCAGGGAGCCGACCACCCACACTGAAGCTTTCTTT,CASSREPTTHTEAFF
many,TRBJ2-5,TRBV7-9,TRBD1,TGTGCCAGCAGCTTAGATTCGTCCTGGCAGGGGGCGAAGACCCAGTACTTC,CASSLDSSWQGAKTQYF
many,TRBJ1-3,TRBV2,-,TGTGCCAGCAATTTGATACAGGGCATTGCGGGAAACACCATATATTTT,CASNLIQGIAGNTIYF
many,TRBJ2-7,TRBV20-1,TRBD1,TGCAGTGCTACCCGGACAGGGGGTTACGAGCAGTACTTC,CSATRTGGYEQYF
many,TRBJ1-4,TRBV11-2,-,TGTGCCAGCAGCCGCCCTTGGACAGACTCAAATGAAAAACTGTTTTTT,CASSRPWTDSNEKLFF
many,TRBJ2-7,TRBV9,TRBD1,TGTGCCAGCAGCGTAGGGGACAGGAGCTCCTACGAGCAGTACTTC,CASSVGDRSSYEQYF